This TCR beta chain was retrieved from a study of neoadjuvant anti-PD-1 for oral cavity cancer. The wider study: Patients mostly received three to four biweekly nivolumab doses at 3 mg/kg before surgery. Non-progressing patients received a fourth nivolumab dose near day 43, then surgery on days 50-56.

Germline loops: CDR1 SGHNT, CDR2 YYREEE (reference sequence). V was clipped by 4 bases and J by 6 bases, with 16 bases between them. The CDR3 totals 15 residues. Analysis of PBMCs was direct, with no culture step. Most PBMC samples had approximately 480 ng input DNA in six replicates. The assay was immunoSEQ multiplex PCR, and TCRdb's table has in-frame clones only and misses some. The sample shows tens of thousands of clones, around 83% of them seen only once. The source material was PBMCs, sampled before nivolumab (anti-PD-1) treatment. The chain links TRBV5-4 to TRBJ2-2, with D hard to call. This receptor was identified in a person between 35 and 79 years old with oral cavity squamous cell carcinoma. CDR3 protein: CASSAGFTKAGELFF. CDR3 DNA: TGTGCCAGCAGCGCCGGGTTCACTAAGGCCGGGGAGCTGTTTTTT.